The clone carrying this T cell receptor beta chain was found a few times. Its antigen is not known. The sample belongs to a study of beta chain features in type 1 diabetes. Germline CDR1 reads LGHNA; CDR2 reads YNFKEQ. This CDR3 is 15 amino acids long. The V and J ends lost 0 bases and 5 bases respectively, with 12 bases between them. Sequencing targeted expressed TCRB transcripts, as all isolated RNA had been reverse transcribed. Sequencing was performed with immunoSEQ multiplex PCR; in TCRdb, only in-frame clones are kept and a portion is missing. Of 150,000 to 180,000 clones detected, approximately 10% appear once; the ten largest clones hold approximately 0.46%. Study observations and caveats: Shorter TCRB CDR3s, moderately but significantly so, marked every one of the four CD4+ subsets in Type 1 diabetes patients. Naive, central memory and regulatory TCRB repertoires appeared more similar among patients than healthy donors. The study found fewer insertions and more deletions at VDJ junctions in type 1 diabetes patients.

This receptor was taken from a man in his thirties or forties with type 1 diabetes. Sequencing was carried out using central memory CD4+ T cells from blood. V gene TRBV4-2 combines with J gene TRBJ2-3; a weak D match, TRBD2 (5 bases). The CDR3, as DNA: TGTGCCAGCAGCCAAGAATTAGGACTCTTAGATACGCAGTATTTT. Its translation is CASSQELGLLDTQYF.